What follows are 21 T cell receptor beta chains derived from one specimen sequenced in a study of blood T cell repertoires in COVID-19 (dated by TCRdb to the early 2020s). The receptor library was made with the immunoSEQ multiplex PCR assay. TCRdb retrieved this table from immuneACCESS and kept in-frame rearrangements only. Not all clones are present; in checked studies, unresolved V genes account for under half, and no reason is known for the remainder. For this sample there are some 200,000 clones; around 88% appear just once. The top ten hold roughly 1.5% of the sample. Sequenced input: peripheral blood. The source of these receptors is a young man with active or convalescent COVID-19.

This chain links TRBV19 with TRBJ1-5; maybe TRBD1 (6 bases). The CDR3 contains 18 residues. Per the germline V gene, CDR1 is LNHDA and CDR2 is SQIVND (reference sequence). V was pared by 6 bases and J by 2 bases, with 23 bases between. DNA for the CDR3: TGTGCCAGTAGGGTCCGGGACGAAAAAAAGGGGGGCAATCAGCCCCAGCATTTT. This sequence encodes CASRVRDEKKGGNQPQHF.

The DNA for the CDR3 is TGTGCCAGCAATAGTATAAGCACAGATACGCAGTATTTT. Translating it yields CASNSISTDTQYF. The chain combines TRBV14 with TRBJ2-3; no firm D call. In germline, CDR1 is SGHDN, CDR2 FVKESK. The CDR3 is 13 amino acids. Trimming removed 7 bases at V and 0 bases at J, with 8 bases between.

This clone has more than one count but fewer than ten. The V call is TRBV5-1, the J call TRBJ2-3; D is unclear. This CDR3 is built from 15 residues. Germline-derived CDR1 and CDR2 are SGHRS and YFSETQ. V was shortened by 3 bases and J by 0 bases, with 11 bases between the two germline ends. CDR3 coding DNA: TGCGCCAGCAGCTCGGGTATTTCTAGCACAGATACGCAGTATTTT. Protein sequence: CASSSGISSTDTQYF.

There are a few counts of this clone. CDR3 DNA: TGTGCCAGCAGTTTCTATGGGGGCGAGGGGAATCAGCCCCAGCATTTT. This sequence encodes CASSFYGGEGNQPQHF. The V and J genes are TRBV27 and TRBJ1-5, with a possible D match to TRBD1 (6 bases). Trimming shortened V by 3 bases and J by 4 bases, and 16 bases separated the two germline ends. Germline V gene lookup returns CDR1 MNHEY and CDR2 SMNVEV (reference sequence). The CDR3 runs 16 residues.

V usage is TRBV25-1 and J usage is TRBJ1-1; no definite D call. Trimming took off 2 bases at V and 4 bases at J, with 14 bases between the two ends. Germline values: CDR1 MGHDK, CDR2 SYGVNS. The CDR3 is 15 amino acids. The CDR3 reads CASSERTAGPTEAFF. Written as DNA, the CDR3 is TGTGCCAGCAGTGAACGCACCGCGGGTCCCACTGAAGCTTTCTTT.

This rearrangement joins TRBV5-4 to TRBJ1-1, with 8 bases identical to TRBD1. Per germline, CDR1 SGHNT and CDR2 YYREEE (reference sequence). This CDR3 is 16 amino acids long. J gave up 7 bases and V 4 bases, and 15 bases lay outside the gene matches. The CDR3 reads CASSPTGVGSEGEAFF. DNA of the CDR3: TGTGCCAGCAGCCCGACAGGGGTGGGGTCGGAGGGTGAAGCTTTCTTT.

The chain couples TRBV19 to TRBJ2-2; 8 nucleotides agree with TRBD2. V dropped 5 bases and J dropped 4; count of bases not matched to a gene: 9. The CDR3 contains 16 residues. Germline V lookup: CDR1 LNHDA, CDR2 SQIVND (reference sequence). The CDR3 DNA follows: TGTGCCAGTAGTTACCCGGGAGGGCCGGGCACCGGGGAGCTGTTTTTT. Its translation: CASSYPGGPGTGELFF.

The chain recombines TRBV7-9 with TRBJ2-7; 9 bases line up with TRBD1. Germline CDR1 and CDR2: SEHNR and FQNEAQ (reference sequence). V lost 4 bases to trimming and J lost 4 bases; unmatched junction nucleotides: 5. This CDR3 is built from 14 residues. CDR3 DNA sequence: TGTGCCAGCAGCTGGGACAGGGATAAGTACGAGCAGTACTTC. Translated: CASSWDRDKYEQYF. Full variable domain (remainder filled in from reference TRBV7-9 and TRBJ2-7): DTGVSQNPRHKITKRGQNVTFRCDPISEHNRLYWYRQTLGQGPEFLTYFQNEAQLEKSRLLSDRFSAERPKGSFSTLEIQRTEQGDSAMYLCASSWDRDKYEQYFGPGTRLTVT.

This sequence joins TRBV5-6 and TRBJ2-3, with 7 bases aligning to TRBD1. Germline V gene data show CDR1 as SGHDT and CDR2 as YYEEEE. V was clipped by 2 bases and J by 0 bases; unmatched bases: 0. The CDR3 covers 14 residues. This CDR3 reads CASSFRGSTDTQYF. The CDR3 DNA is TGTGCCAGCAGCTTCAGGGGGAGCACAGATACGCAGTATTTT.

The chain couples TRBV7-6 to TRBJ2-1, with TRBD2 matching 9 bases. CDR1 is SGHVS and CDR2 is FNYEAQ in the germline V gene. J was trimmed by 7 bases and V by 1 base; bases with no gene match: 2. The CDR3 covers 14 residues. In nucleotides, the CDR3 is TGTGCCAGCAGCTTAGGGACTAGCGCGAATGAGCAGTTCTTC. It yields the protein CASSLGTSANEQFF.

The chain links TRBV9 to TRBJ2-3; D not certain. The germline V and J ends were trimmed by 0 bases and 6 bases, with 11 bases remaining between them. This CDR3 has 14 residues. In germline, CDR1 is SGDLS, CDR2 YYNGEE. The CDR3, as DNA: TGTGCCAGCAGCGTAGTGGCGGCCGGGGATACGCAGTATTTT. Translation gives CASSVVAAGDTQYF.

The V call is TRBV3-1 (or the pseudogene TRBV3-2), the J call TRBJ2-7; the match to TRBD2 covers 9 bases. The CDR3 extends over 14 amino acids. Per the germline V gene, CDR1 is LGHDT and CDR2 is YNNKEL (reference sequence). V trimming: 4 bases; J trimming: 0 bases; junction bases outside the gene matches: 1. CDR3 bases: TGTGCCAGCAGCCCGACTAGCGGCTCCTACGAGCAGTACTTC. Translation: CASSPTSGSYEQYF.

This chain connects TRBV12-3 or TRBV12-4 to TRBJ1-6, with D hard to call. CDR3 size: 13 residues. The V end lost 7 bases, the J end lost 6 bases, and 10 bases lay between the germline ends. The CDR3 DNA follows: TGTGCCAGCACTCCAGGAGGTAATTCACCCCTCCACTTT. As protein: CASTPGGNSPLHF.

The gene calls are TRBV28 and TRBJ1-1; D uncertain. V was pared by 3 bases and J by 6 bases, with 11 bases between. The CDR3 runs to 13 residues. CDR1 is MDHEN, CDR2 SYDVKM, per germline. CDR3 nucleotide sequence: TGTGCCAGCAGTTTGCAAGGCGGGGCTGAAGCTTTCTTT. This gives the protein CASSLQGGAEAFF. The full variable domain, completed using reference TRBV28 and TRBJ1-1, is DVKVTQSSRYLVKRTGEKVFLECVQDMDHENMFWYRQDPGLGLRLIYFSYDVKMKEKGDIPEGYSVSREKKERFSLILESASTNQTSMYLCASSLQGGAEAFFGQGTRLTVV.

The chain uses TRBV4-2 and TRBJ2-2; 14 bases agree with TRBD2. The CDR3 spans 18 residues. V trimming: 3 bases; J trimming: 4 bases; junction bases outside the gene matches: 7. Germline V gene sequence: CDR1 LGHNA, CDR2 YNFKEQ. The CDR3, as DNA: TGTGCCAGCAGCCACCTGACTAGCGGGAGGGAGGGCACCGGGGAGCTGTTTTTT. Translated: CASSHLTSGREGTGELFF.

Regarding this clone: The same CDR3 also results from other DNA sequences found in this sample. V is TRBV18 and J is TRBJ1-6; D ambiguous. Germline CDR1 KGHSH, CDR2 LQKENI. Deletions cut 3 bases from V and 8 bases from J, with 8 bases between. This CDR3 spans 13 amino acids. This CDR3 reads CASSPGTDSPLHF. The CDR3 nucleotides read TGTGCCAGCTCACCGGGCACCGATTCACCCCTCCACTTT.

The chain has TRBV2 and TRBJ1-5, with TRBD1 matching over 9 bases. The CDR3 sequence is 15 residues long. Trimming cost V 4 bases and J 2 bases; bases outside gene matches: 3. Germline V gives CDR1 SNHLY, CDR2 FYNNEI. The CDR3 DNA reads TGTGCCAGCAGTGGGACAGGGGTTCGCAATCAGCCCCAGCATTTT. Protein sequence: CASSGTGVRNQPQHF.

This rearrangement joins TRBV19 to TRBJ2-7; D might be TRBD2 (5 bases). The CDR3 sequence is 14 residues long. Trimming removed 5 bases from V and 0 bases from J, with 11 bases in between. Germline V gene lookup returns CDR1 LNHDA and CDR2 SQIVND (reference sequence). The CDR3 coding sequence is TGTGCCAGTAGTGTGGCGGGCAGCTCCTACGAGCAGTACTTC. This gives the protein CASSVAGSSYEQYF. Variable domain in full (rest from reference TRBV19 and TRBJ2-7): DGGITQSPKYLFRKEGQNVTLSCEQNLNHDAMYWYRQDPGQGLRLIYYSQIVNDFQKGDIAEGYSVSREKKESFPLTVTSAQKNPTAFYLCASSVAGSSYEQYFGPGTRLTVT.

In this sample, this clone turned up once. The rearrangement links TRBV7-6 to TRBJ2-7, with 9 positions matching TRBD2. The junction had 14 bases not matched to a gene; V was cut back by 0 bases and J by 5 bases. Germline lookup yields CDR1 SGHVS and CDR2 FNYEAQ. This CDR3 spans 18 amino acids. CDR3 loop: CASSLATGGASGIDEQYF. In DNA, the CDR3 is TGTGCCAGCAGCTTAGCGACCGGGGGGGCTAGCGGGATCGACGAGCAGTACTTC.

The V and J genes are TRBV5-1 and TRBJ2-5, with 7 bases that match TRBD2. Germline lookup yields CDR1 SGHRS and CDR2 YFSETQ. After removal of 4 bases from V and 3 bases from J, the junction contained 6 bases not matched to a gene. This CDR3 region has 14 residues. The DNA of the CDR3 is TGCGCCAGCAGCGAGGCGGGGAGGGAAGAGACCCAGTACTTC. Encoded protein: CASSEAGREETQYF. Drawing the rest from reference TRBV5-1 and TRBJ2-5, the complete variable domain is KAGVTQTPRYLIKTRGQQVTLSCSPISGHRSVSWYQQTPGQGLQFLFEYFSETQRNKGNFPGRFSGRQFSNSRSEMNVSTLELGDSALYLCASSEAGREETQYFGPGTRLLVL.

The J gene is TRBJ1-5, the V gene TRBV5-4; 7 bases align to TRBD1. Germline assignment: CDR1 SGHNT and CDR2 YYREEE (reference sequence). With 4 bases clipped from V and 7 bases from J, the junction kept 8 bases outside the gene matches. CDR3 size: 14 residues. The CDR3 DNA is TGTGCCAGCAGCGCGGACAGGATAGGGCAGCCCCAGCATTTT. As protein: CASSADRIGQPQHF.